A single sample gave rise to the 20 T cell receptor beta chains below, sequenced in a study of blood T cell repertoires in COVID-19. Profiling relied on immunoSEQ multiplex PCR, and the TCRdb table lists in-frame clones only, not all of them. Here the sample spans 30,000 to 40,000 clones, approximately 83% being singletons. Sequences were obtained from peripheral blood. All receptors derive from a woman aged 55-70 years with active COVID-19.

The chain is built from TRBV18 and TRBJ1-1, with D perhaps matching TRBD1 (6 bases). Germline V gene data show CDR1 as KGHSH and CDR2 as LQKENI. The CDR3 runs 13 residues. V was trimmed by 8 bases and J by 4 bases, leaving 14 bases between them. CDR3 sequence: CASQWTAFTEAFF. The DNA of the CDR3 is TGTGCCAGCCAATGGACAGCTTTCACTGAAGCTTTCTTT.

The chain links TRBV15 to TRBJ2-2; D is ambiguous. Trimming cost V 2 bases and J 1 base, with 8 bases left between them. The CDR3 has 15 residues. Germline values: CDR1 LNHNV, CDR2 YYDKDF (reference sequence). The CDR3 protein is CATSRTAGNTGELFF. CDR3 sequence (DNA): TGTGCCACCAGCAGAACCGCAGGGAACACCGGGGAGCTGTTTTTT.

The chain is built from TRBV27 and TRBJ2-3; a weak D match, TRBD1 (5 bases). Trimming took off 5 bases at V and 0 bases at J, with 15 bases between the two ends. In germline, CDR1 is MNHEY, CDR2 SMNVEV (reference sequence). The CDR3 spans 16 residues. CDR3 region: CASSTNRFASTDTQYF. The CDR3 DNA sequence: TGTGCCAGCAGTACCAACAGGTTCGCCAGCACAGATACGCAGTATTTT.

The rearrangement uses TRBV13 and TRBJ2-7, with 8 bases that match TRBD2. CDR3 length equals 17 residues. V gave up 5 bases and J gave up 0 bases; unmatched junction bases: 12. Germline-derived CDR1 and CDR2 are PRHDT and FYEKMQ (reference sequence). CDR3 sequence: CASSGTLAGGSSYEQYF. The CDR3 DNA sequence: TGTGCCAGCAGCGGAACGCTAGCGGGCGGGAGCTCCTACGAGCAGTACTTC.

The J gene is TRBJ1-5, the V gene TRBV27; D may be TRBD1 (5 bases). The V and J ends lost 1 base and 4 bases respectively, with 11 bases between them. Germline loops: CDR1 MNHEY, CDR2 SMNVEV (reference sequence). The CDR3 has 15 amino acids. Here the CDR3 DNA reads TGTGCCAGCAGTTTATGGGGAACAGGTAATCAGCCCCAGCATTTT. This translates into CASSLWGTGNQPQHF.

This chain connects TRBV7-8 to TRBJ2-1; D possibly corresponds to TRBD1 (5 bases). This CDR3 contains 14 residues. CDR1 is SGHVS and CDR2 is FQNEAQ in the germline V gene. V was trimmed by 4 bases and J by 5 bases, leaving 12 bases between them. As DNA, the CDR3 is TGTGCCAGCAGCTCGCTGTCAGGGCACAATGAGCAGTTCTTC. Its translation: CASSSLSGHNEQFF.

This clone appeared once. The V and J genes are TRBV5-4 and TRBJ2-7, with a tentative D call TRBD1 (6 bases). This CDR3 is built from 17 residues. V was pared by 4 bases and J by 0 bases, with 20 bases between. Germline V gives CDR1 SGHNT, CDR2 YYREEE (reference sequence). For the CDR3, the DNA is TGTGCCAGCAGCCTATCGACAGGTGGTTCCTCCTCCTACGAGCAGTACTTC. Translating gives CASSLSTGGSSSYEQYF.

This chain links TRBV19 with TRBJ1-2; a possible D gene is TRBD1 (6 bases). The CDR3 spans 16 residues. Trimming shortened V by 4 bases and J by 5 bases, and 20 bases separated the two germline ends. Germline V gene sequence: CDR1 LNHDA, CDR2 SQIVND (reference sequence). The CDR3 protein is CASSTQGGDGAYGYTF. CDR3 nucleotide sequence: TGTGCCAGTAGTACCCAAGGGGGGGACGGAGCGTATGGCTACACCTTC. The whole variable domain, filled in from reference TRBV19 and TRBJ1-2, reads DGGITQSPKYLFRKEGQNVTLSCEQNLNHDAMYWYRQDPGQGLRLIYYSQIVNDFQKGDIAEGYSVSREKKESFPLTVTSAQKNPTAFYLCASSTQGGDGAYGYTFGSGTRLTVV.

The chain is built from TRBV3-1 (or the pseudogene TRBV3-2) and TRBJ1-2, with 8 bases that match TRBD1. This CDR3 region has 19 residues. Germline CDR1 reads LGHDT; CDR2 reads YNNKEL (reference sequence). Trimming at V came to 1 base and at J to 3 bases, leaving 16 bases not matched to a gene. The CDR3 sequence: CASSQGVLLRTGKHYGYTF. For the CDR3, the DNA is TGTGCCAGCAGCCAAGGAGTGCTTCTGAGGACAGGGAAACACTATGGCTACACCTTC.

The chain joins TRBV20-1 to TRBJ2-7; TRBD2 is a possible D gene (5 bases). The germline CDR1 and CDR2 sequences are DFQATT and SNEGSKA (reference sequence). This CDR3 contains 11 residues. Trimming took off 4 bases at V and 6 bases at J, with 10 bases between the two ends. CDR3 nucleotide sequence: TGCAGTGCTATCCTAGCCGCCGAGCAGTACTTC. Protein sequence: CSAILAAEQYF.

The chain employs TRBV18 and TRBJ1-1, with D perhaps TRBD1 (5 bases). In germline, CDR1 is KGHSH, CDR2 LQKENI. CDR3 size: 16 residues. Trimming removed 1 base at V and 4 bases at J, with 16 bases between. The CDR3 loop reads CASSPHPPSTGTEAFF. The CDR3 nucleotides are TGTGCCAGCTCACCACATCCCCCCTCTACAGGCACTGAAGCTTTCTTT.

The chain carries TRBV7-2 and TRBJ1-5, with D hard to call. The germline CDR1 and CDR2 sequences are SGHTA and FQGNSA. The V gene lost 5 bases and the J gene lost 3 bases, with 8 bases spanning the gap. This CDR3 is built from 13 residues. The CDR3 DNA sequence: TGTGCCAGCAGCCCGCAGAACAATCAGCCCCAGCATTTT. Translation gives CASSPQNNQPQHF.

V gene TRBV18 combines with J gene TRBJ1-3; 8 nucleotides align to TRBD1. The CDR3 consists of 16 residues. With V trimmed by 4 bases and J by 2 bases, 7 bases remained unmatched. Germline loops: CDR1 KGHSH, CDR2 LQKENI. CDR3 region: CASSLRTGQAGNTIYF. The CDR3 region has the DNA TGTGCCAGCTCACTCCGGACAGGGCAAGCTGGAAACACCATATATTTT.

V gene TRBV7-8 combines with J gene TRBJ2-3; no clear D. The V gene lost 5 bases and the J gene lost 4 bases, with 13 bases spanning the gap. Germline loops: CDR1 SGHVS, CDR2 FQNEAQ. This CDR3 is built from 14 residues. CDR3 amino acids: CASSPSLVSDTQYF. The CDR3, as DNA: TGTGCCAGCAGCCCCTCATTAGTCTCAGATACGCAGTATTTT.

The chain uses TRBV3-1 (or the pseudogene TRBV3-2) and TRBJ2-5; TRBD2 agrees at 9 bases. Germline values: CDR1 LGHDT, CDR2 YNNKEL (reference sequence). J lost 3 bases, V lost 3 bases, and 8 bases had no gene match. The CDR3 length is 16 residues. The CDR3 reads CASSQDIAGAKETQYF. CDR3 nucleotide sequence: TGTGCCAGCAGCCAGGATATAGCGGGAGCGAAAGAGACCCAGTACTTC.

This chain links TRBV21-1 with TRBJ2-7; TRBD2, the table's D call, was not compared with the DNA. TRBV21-1 is a listed pseudogene. This CDR3 has 16 amino acids. The chain's CDR3 is CASSMGTSGDTYEQYF. The CDR3 nucleotides read TGTGCCAGCAGCATGGGGACTAGCGGGGATACCTACGAGCAGTACTTC.

V and J are TRBV10-1 and TRBJ2-3; D gene unclear. V dropped 2 bases and J dropped 0 bases, with 9 bases sitting between them. This CDR3 contains 15 residues. The germline CDR1 and CDR2 sequences are WNHNN and SYGVQD (reference sequence). For the CDR3, the DNA is TGCGCCAGCAGTGAGGGCAGCGCCAGCACAGATACGCAGTATTTT. Its protein is CASSEGSASTDTQYF.

The CDR3 DNA reads as TGTGCCTGGAGTGTCGGCGGGAGCGACAATGAGCAGTTCTTC. It encodes CAWSVGGSDNEQFF. V gene TRBV30 combines with J gene TRBJ2-1; 7 bases map to TRBD2. V trimming: 0 bases; J trimming: 5 bases; junction bases outside the gene matches: 4. The CDR3 covers 14 residues. CDR1 GTSNPN and CDR2 SVGIG come from the germline V gene (reference sequence).

This clone was detected a few times. J is TRBJ1-5 and V is TRBV7-8, with 8 bases fitting TRBD1. The CDR3 is 15 residues long. Trimming at V came to 4 bases and at J to 2 bases, leaving 4 bases not matched to a gene. The germline V gene encodes CDR1 SGHVS and CDR2 FQNEAQ. The CDR3: CASSSDRVGNQPQHF. The CDR3 coding sequence is TGTGCCAGCAGCTCGGACAGGGTTGGCAATCAGCCCCAGCATTTT. The full variable domain, completed using reference TRBV7-8 and TRBJ1-5, is GAGVSQSPRYKVAKRGQDVALRCDPISGHVSLFWYQQALGQGPEFLTYFQNEAQLDKSGLPSDRFFAERPEGSVSTLKIQRTQQEDSAVYLCASSSDRVGNQPQHFGDGTRLSIL.

The gene calls are TRBV13 and TRBJ2-3, with 15 bases matching TRBD2. V gave up 5 bases and J gave up 10 bases; unmatched junction bases: 7. The CDR3 has 15 amino acids. Per the germline V gene, CDR1 is PRHDT and CDR2 is FYEKMQ (reference sequence). CDR3 sequence (DNA): TGTGCCAGCAGCCTATGGACTAGCGGGAGGGCCTCGCAGTATTTT. This gives the protein CASSLWTSGRASQYF.